The next 15 T cell receptor beta chains were all read from a single sample in a study of CD8 T cells in Susac syndrome. Random hexamers were used to reverse transcribe the RNA input (about 0.45 to 1 ug). TCRdb re-analysed the immunoSEQ multiplex PCR reads in MiXCR, keeping a single row per CDR3 protein. The repertoire holds under 200,000 distinct CDR3 sequences, with around 95% as singletons. The sequenced material came from CD4+ T cells from PBMCs. These receptors originate from a human donor in good health.

The chain has TRBV2 and TRBJ1-2, with D uncertain. V was clipped by 2 bases and J by 4 bases, with 5 bases between them. Germline-derived CDR1 and CDR2 are SNHLY and FYNNEI. The CDR3 is made up of 12 amino acids. CDR3 coding DNA: TGTGCCAGCAGTGAACAGTTCTATGGCTACACCTTC. Its protein product is CASSEQFYGYTF.

The chain uses TRBV9 and TRBJ1-2; D ambiguous. This CDR3 spans 14 amino acids. V lost 6 bases to trimming and J lost 0 bases, with 12 bases between them. In germline, CDR1 is SGDLS, CDR2 YYNGEE. The CDR3 DNA sequence: TGTGCCAGCACCAAGGACGGTCCTAACTATGGCTACACCTTC. This encodes CASTKDGPNYGYTF.

The gene calls are TRBV29-1 and TRBJ1-1; D possibly corresponds to TRBD1 (5 bases). Germline values: CDR1 SQVTM, CDR2 ANQGSEA. V lost 6 bases and J lost 6, with 14 bases in between. This CDR3 spans 12 amino acids. CDR3 in DNA: TGCAGCGTGGGACGTAGGAGCGCTGAAGCTTTCTTT. It translates to CSVGRRSAEAFF.

The rearrangement joins TRBV5-6 to TRBJ2-1; 9 bases match TRBD2. The CDR3 runs 13 residues. Per germline, CDR1 SGHDT and CDR2 YYEEEE. Trimming took 2 bases from V and 10 from J; bases not matched to a gene: 4. This chain's CDR3 is CASSFVAGDEQFF. The CDR3 nucleotides read TGTGCCAGCAGCTTCGTAGCGGGAGACGAGCAGTTCTTC.

The chain combines TRBV20-1 with TRBJ2-1; TRBD2 matches at 8 bases. Germline CDR1 reads DFQATT; CDR2 reads SNEGSKA (reference sequence). V dropped 6 bases and J dropped 6; count of bases not matched to a gene: 10. This CDR3 spans 14 amino acids. CDR3 bases: TGCAGTGCGGAGAGACTAGCGCTTTCCAATGAGCAGTTCTTC. Protein sequence: CSAERLALSNEQFF.

As DNA, the CDR3 is TGCAGTGCGCTGGGGCAGGGGGCGCGAGCATACGAGCAGTACTTC. Amino acids: CSALGQGARAYEQYF. This rearrangement joins TRBV20-1 to TRBJ2-7; TRBD1 agrees at 8 bases. V gave up 6 bases and J gave up 4 bases; unmatched junction bases: 14. The CDR3 is 15 residues long. CDR1 is DFQATT and CDR2 is SNEGSKA in the germline V gene (reference sequence).

This chain joins TRBV24-1 and TRBJ2-3; a possible D gene is TRBD1 (5 bases). Germline V gives CDR1 KGHDR, CDR2 SFDVKD. The CDR3 length is 15 residues. V dropped 3 bases and J dropped 4 bases, with 13 bases sitting between them. The DNA for the CDR3 is TGTGCCACCAGTGATCAGGGCATGGAAGCAGATACGCAGTATTTT. It specifies CATSDQGMEADTQYF.

The chain links TRBV12-3 or TRBV12-4 to TRBJ2-5; 10 positions match TRBD1. CDR3 length: 16 residues. The V gene end was trimmed by 7 bases and the J gene end by 7 bases; junction bases not matched to a gene: 15. CDR3 residues: CASTYYKGTGASTQYF. The CDR3 DNA is TGTGCCAGCACCTACTATAAGGGGACAGGGGCATCGACCCAGTACTTC.

Here the CDR3 reads CASSQDAGRPSYEQYF. CDR3 DNA sequence: TGCGCCAGCAGCCAAGATGCGGGGCGACCCTCCTACGAGCAGTACTTC. The chain joins TRBV4-3 to TRBJ2-7; weak D call: TRBD2 (6 bases). V was trimmed by 0 bases and J by 0 bases, leaving 12 bases between them. The CDR3 covers 16 residues. CDR1 is LGHNA and CDR2 is YSLEER in the germline V gene.

The chain has TRBV2 and TRBJ1-5; 12 bases map to TRBD1. CDR1 and CDR2 from the germline V gene are SNHLY and FYNNEI. V shed 6 bases, J shed 8 bases, and the junction held 8 bases outside the gene matches. The CDR3 runs 15 residues. CDR3 nucleotides: TGTGCCAGCAGCGCCGGGACAGGGGGCCGGGAGCCCCAGCATTTT. Translating it yields CASSAGTGGREPQHF.

The table lists this clonotype with a count of one. The J gene is TRBJ2-2, the V gene TRBV20-1; the D call may be TRBD1 or TRBD2 (5 bases each). The V gene's germline CDR1 is DFQATT and CDR2 SNEGSKA (reference sequence). The CDR3 covers 15 residues. Trimming cost V 0 bases and J 4 bases, with 12 bases left between them. CDR3 nucleotides: TGCAGTGCTAGAGATGGGGACCTTTCCACCGGGGAGCTGTTTTTT. Protein product: CSARDGDLSTGELFF.

The V call is TRBV19, the J call TRBJ2-7; D uncertain. CDR1 is LNHDA and CDR2 is SQIVND in the germline V gene (reference sequence). Trimming stripped 3 bases from V and 3 bases from J, with 15 bases between. This CDR3 comprises 15 residues. CDR3: CASSIGWAEHYEQYV. DNA for the CDR3: TGTGCCAGTAGTATCGGATGGGCCGAGCACTACGAGCAGTACGTC.

The chain uses TRBV20-1 and TRBJ2-7, with D possibly being TRBD2 (6 bases). Germline V gives CDR1 DFQATT, CDR2 SNEGSKA (reference sequence). The CDR3 is made up of 13 amino acids. Between the trimmed V and J ends, which lost 0 bases and 0 bases, there was a span of 6 bases. CDR3 bases: TGCAGTGCTAGAGAGACTAGCTCCTACGAGCAGTACTTC. Protein: CSARETSSYEQYF.

The rearrangement links TRBV29-1 to TRBJ2-1, with D possibly TRBD2 on 5 matching bases. Germline CDR1 and CDR2: SQVTM and ANQGSEA. The CDR3 covers 12 residues. Trimming took off 2 bases at V and 8 bases at J, with 10 bases between the two ends. CDR3 region: CSVEIAGDEQFF. For the CDR3, the DNA is TGCAGCGTTGAAATCGCCGGGGATGAGCAGTTCTTC.

CDR3 protein: CSAKTADGSFEQYF. CDR3 nucleotides: TGCAGCGCCAAGACCGCAGACGGGTCTTTCGAGCAGTACTTC. The chain uses TRBV29-1 and TRBJ2-7, with D unclear. V lost 7 bases to trimming and J lost 6 bases, with 22 bases between them. This CDR3 has 14 amino acids. Looked up from germline, CDR1 is SQVTM and CDR2 is ANQGSEA.